These T cell receptor beta chains were read from a single sample in a study of technical replicates of blood from a handful of donors. Sequencing used immunoSEQ multiplex PCR; TCRdb keeps in-frame clones, though not all of them. The sample holds 75,000 to 100,000 clones; 95% are singletons and the top ten take roughly 0.28%. Sequencing input: T cells isolated from PBMCs. The origin of the receptors is a human donor in good health. The CDR3 runs from the conserved cysteine through the conserved F or W. The D gene is left open where the match is weak.

v_gene: TRBV5-1
d_gene: TRBD1
len: 14
CDR3aa: CASSLTGGENEQFF

v_gene: TRBV18
d_gene: TRBD2
len: 16
CDR3aa: CASSPETSGNHDTQYF

v_gene: TRBV19
d_gene: TRBD2
len: 16
CDR3aa: CASSIHAGGPLDTQYF

v_gene: TRBV10-1
d_gene: NA
len: 15
CDR3aa: CASSASRGGEETQYF

v_gene: TRBV19
d_gene: TRBD1
len: 14
CDR3aa: CASSRGQGYTEAFF

v_gene: TRBV28
d_gene: TRBD1
len: 14
CDR3aa: CASLDRASGNTIYF

v_gene: TRBV2
d_gene: NA
len: 14
CDR3aa: CASSEDYTANIQYF

v_gene: TRBV7-2
d_gene: NA
len: 16
CDR3aa: CASSPWREKSGNTIYF

v_gene: TRBV19
d_gene: NA
len: 11
CDR3aa: CASRARGRAFF

v_gene: TRBV27
d_gene: NA
len: 17
CDR3aa: CASSLFSNRVTGNTIYF

v_gene: TRBV18
d_gene: NA
len: 15
CDR3aa: CASSSEAGVVEKLFF

v_gene: TRBV6-6
d_gene: NA
len: 15
CDR3aa: CASSYSRLPEDGYTF

v_gene: TRBV2
d_gene: TRBD1
len: 16
CDR3aa: CASGPFLPGGYNEQFF

v_gene: TRBV6-5
d_gene: NA
len: 14
CDR3aa: CASSRGRLAGELFF

v_gene: TRBV5-1
d_gene: NA
len: 16
CDR3aa: CASSLTGSGGTDTQYF

v_gene: TRBV6-4
d_gene: TRBD1
len: 11
CDR3aa: CARTGTGELFF

v_gene: TRBV4-1
d_gene: TRBD2
len: 18
CDR3aa: CASSPRGASGGFGETQYF

v_gene: TRBV7-9
d_gene: NA
len: 13
CDR3aa: CASSTTANSPLHF

v_gene: TRBV6-4
d_gene: TRBD1
len: 13
CDR3aa: CASSGGQTGELFF

v_gene: TRBV27
d_gene: NA
len: 15
CDR3aa: CASSLLAGDRQPQHF

v_gene: TRBV6-5
d_gene: NA
len: 14
CDR3aa: CASSSLAASDTQYF

v_gene: TRBV6-5
d_gene: TRBD1
len: 14
CDR3aa: CASGSGGRRGEAFF

v_gene: TRBV19
d_gene: TRBD1
len: 14
CDR3aa: CASSSMQGASEQFF

v_gene: TRBV4-1
d_gene: TRBD2
len: 16
CDR3aa: CASSKEGAASGYEQYF

v_gene: TRBV2
d_gene: TRBD1
len: 15
CDR3aa: CASSKNRGRVQPQHF

v_gene: TRBV11-2
d_gene: NA
len: 16
CDR3aa: CASSPTGTYSSTEAFF

v_gene: TRBV11-3
d_gene: NA
len: 17
CDR3aa: CASSPWYGGRNSNIQYF

v_gene: TRBV6-4
d_gene: NA
len: 13
CDR3aa: CASSRDSNYEQYF

v_gene: TRBV7-8
d_gene: TRBD2
len: 14
CDR3aa: CASKGLAAYNEQFF

v_gene: TRBV6-5
d_gene: NA
len: 15
CDR3aa: CASRDGQLANYGYTF

v_gene: TRBV5-1
d_gene: TRBD2
len: 15
CDR3aa: CASSLLAGIGETQYF

v_gene: TRBV6-6
d_gene: NA
len: 12
CDR3aa: CASSEARDTQYF

v_gene: TRBV15
d_gene: TRBD2
len: 21
CDR3aa: CATSREKPGLAGVPSYNEQFF

v_gene: TRBV7-9
d_gene: TRBD1
len: 14
CDR3aa: CASSLRDRAETQYF

v_gene: TRBV5-1
d_gene: TRBD2
len: 15
CDR3aa: CASNAGGPQGDTQYF

v_gene: TRBV2
d_gene: TRBD1
len: 14
CDR3aa: CAISFGTGGYEQYF

v_gene: TRBV6-1
d_gene: NA
len: 15
CDR3aa: CASRRDFEVGNEQFF

v_gene: TRBV2
d_gene: TRBD1
len: 13
CDR3aa: CATGQDSFNEQFF

v_gene: TRBV9
d_gene: NA
len: 15
CDR3aa: CASSVEGDITGELFF

v_gene: TRBV7-9
d_gene: NA
len: 18
CDR3aa: CASSPPTRQVGMNTEAFF

v_gene: TRBV5-4
d_gene: TRBD1
len: 15
CDR3aa: CASSRTGGLGNEQFF

v_gene: TRBV11-3
d_gene: TRBD1
len: 16
CDR3aa: CASSLDGDRVRDGYTF

v_gene: TRBV28
d_gene: TRBD1
len: 14
CDR3aa: CASTSDRGLYEQYF

v_gene: TRBV15
d_gene: TRBD1
len: 15
CDR3aa: CATSRWTGLNTEAFF